This T cell receptor beta chain was sequenced during a study of cytomegalovirus exposure and HLA in healthy donors (dated by TCRdb to about 2017). About the investigation overall: A later analysis indicated that the roughly 130 validation repertoires were generated on the platform also employed for the 700 or so repertoires of the first cohort. The study aimed to test whether cataloging public T cell receptors could reveal signatures of past pathogen exposure. Besides the first cohort of roughly 700 subjects, a separate validation cohort made up of 120 or so different subjects was used. High-throughput TCR immunosequencing, statistical association of individual TCRs with disease status, and machine learning were combined to predict cytomegalovirus infection status.

As to this clone: Its antigen is not yet known. Within one base of it there is no much larger clone, and no base qualities were kept.

Separate from the approximately 700-subject first cohort, the validation cohort of more than 90 subjects was the group to which the donors belonged. The germline V gene provides CDR1 MNHNS and CDR2 SASEGT. V is cut by 2 bases and J by 8 bases, and the space between the germline ends is 22 bases. The CDR3 has 17 amino acids, counting the end cysteine and phenylalanine. The entry retains the CDR3 DNA only, 51 bases that are in frame from base 1. Overall results and qualifications from the work: It was suggested by the authors that the approach could potentially be generalized to other disease states and immunological phenotypes. The study listed 150 to 200 TCR beta chains as associated with cytomegalovirus. Three of the identified cytomegalovirus-associated TCR beta chains were confirmed in vitro to be specific for cytomegalovirus antigens. A later analysis had no HLA typing for the validation cohort, so co-occurrence there was scored across all 130 or so repertoires. Cytomegalovirus status was reported to be diagnosed by the classifier with high specificity and sensitivity in both the original and validation cohorts. While some public TCRs were present in many individuals, most TCR sequences turned up only very rarely across donors. In a later analysis, TCRs clustered in the first cohort were found to also tend to co-occur in the roughly 120 validation repertoires, with 90% to 95% of cluster scores above 0.

The library came from the immunoSEQ multiplex PCR assay. In the original analysis: A statistical classification framework was built to diagnose cytomegalovirus status from the catalog of TCR beta chain sequences. The source is immuneACCESS, and TCRdb retained only in-frame sequences with V and J called. Part of the clones is not carried over; for the studies checked, unresolved V genes explain less than half of this, and the remainder is unexplained. V and J calls and clone size follow that table, whereas D and trimming were derived from the DNA. For this sample there are some 210,000 clones; around 86% appear just once. Roughly 2% of the sample comes from the top ten.

The chain is made from TRBV6-1 and TRBJ2-1; TRBD1 is possibly the D segment (6 matching bases). The sequence derives from a woman aged 18-29 years in good health and CMV-seropositive. What was sequenced was PBMCs. The CDR3 reads as follows: CASSEFGPVLGGYEQFF. The base sequence is TGTGCCAGCAGTGAATTCGGACCAGTATTAGGGGGATATGAGCAGTTCTTC.